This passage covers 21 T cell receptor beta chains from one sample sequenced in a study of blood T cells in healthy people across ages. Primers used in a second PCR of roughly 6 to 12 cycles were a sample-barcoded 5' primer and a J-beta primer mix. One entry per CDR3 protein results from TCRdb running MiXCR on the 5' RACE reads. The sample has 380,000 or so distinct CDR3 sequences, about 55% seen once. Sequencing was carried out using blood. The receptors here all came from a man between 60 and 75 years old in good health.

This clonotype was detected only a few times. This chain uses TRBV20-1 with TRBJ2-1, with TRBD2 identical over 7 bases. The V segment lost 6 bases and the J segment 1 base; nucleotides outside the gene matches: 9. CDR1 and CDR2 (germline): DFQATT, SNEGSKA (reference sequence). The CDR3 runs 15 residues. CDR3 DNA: TGCAGTGCACCTACCCTAGCGGTGTCCTACAATGAGCAGTTCTTC. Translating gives CSAPTLAVSYNEQFF.

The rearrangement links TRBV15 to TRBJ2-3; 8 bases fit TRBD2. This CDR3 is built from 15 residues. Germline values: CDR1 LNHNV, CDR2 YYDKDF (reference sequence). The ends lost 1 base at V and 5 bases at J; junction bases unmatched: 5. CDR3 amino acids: CATSRVTGGIDTQYF. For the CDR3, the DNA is TGTGCCACCAGCAGAGTGACGGGGGGGATAGATACGCAGTATTTT.

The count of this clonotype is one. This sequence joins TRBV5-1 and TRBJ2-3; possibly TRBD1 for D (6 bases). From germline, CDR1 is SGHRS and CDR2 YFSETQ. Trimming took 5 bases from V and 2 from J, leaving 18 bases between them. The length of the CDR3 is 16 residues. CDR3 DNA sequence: TGCGCCAGCAGGGTGACTCCGGGACAAACCACAGATACGCAGTATTTT. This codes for CASRVTPGQTTDTQYF.

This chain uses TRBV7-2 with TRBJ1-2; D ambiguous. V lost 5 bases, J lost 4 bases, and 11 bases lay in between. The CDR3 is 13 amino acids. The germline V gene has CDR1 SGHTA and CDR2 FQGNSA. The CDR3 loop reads CASSQDGLYGYTF. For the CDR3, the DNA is TGTGCCAGCAGCCAGGACGGTCTCTATGGCTACACCTTC.

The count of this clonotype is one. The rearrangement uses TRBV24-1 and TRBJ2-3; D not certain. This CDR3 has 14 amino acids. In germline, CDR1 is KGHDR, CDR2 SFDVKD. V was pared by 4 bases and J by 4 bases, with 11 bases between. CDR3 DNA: TGTGCCACCAGTGAGAATATAGTCTCAGATACGCAGTATTTT. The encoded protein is CATSENIVSDTQYF.

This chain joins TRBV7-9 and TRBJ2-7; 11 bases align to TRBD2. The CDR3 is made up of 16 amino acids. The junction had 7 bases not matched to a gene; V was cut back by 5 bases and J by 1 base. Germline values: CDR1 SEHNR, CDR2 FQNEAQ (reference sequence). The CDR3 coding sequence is TGTGCCAGCAGCCACATAGCGGGAGGGGGTTCCTACGAGCAGTACTTC. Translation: CASSHIAGGGSYEQYF.

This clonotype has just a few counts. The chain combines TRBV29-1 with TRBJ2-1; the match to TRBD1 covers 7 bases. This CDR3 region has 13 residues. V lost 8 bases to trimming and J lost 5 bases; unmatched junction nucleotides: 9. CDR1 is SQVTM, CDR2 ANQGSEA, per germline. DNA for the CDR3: TGCAGCAGCCGGGACAGAGACAACAATGAGCAGTTCTTC. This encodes CSSRDRDNNEQFF.

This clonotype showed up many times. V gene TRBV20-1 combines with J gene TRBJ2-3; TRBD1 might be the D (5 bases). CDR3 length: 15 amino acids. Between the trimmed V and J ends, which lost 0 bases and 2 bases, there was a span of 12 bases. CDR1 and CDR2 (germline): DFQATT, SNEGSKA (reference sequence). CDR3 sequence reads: CSARDPGWNTDTQYF. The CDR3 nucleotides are TGCAGTGCTAGAGATCCAGGGTGGAACACAGATACGCAGTATTTT.

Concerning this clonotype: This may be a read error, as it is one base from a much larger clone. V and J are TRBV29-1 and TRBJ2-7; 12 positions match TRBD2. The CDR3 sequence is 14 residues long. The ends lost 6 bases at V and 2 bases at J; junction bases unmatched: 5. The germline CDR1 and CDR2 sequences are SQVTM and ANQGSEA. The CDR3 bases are TGCAGCGTGCAACTAGCGGGAGGCCCCTACGAGCAGTACTTC. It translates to CSVQLAGGPYEQYF.

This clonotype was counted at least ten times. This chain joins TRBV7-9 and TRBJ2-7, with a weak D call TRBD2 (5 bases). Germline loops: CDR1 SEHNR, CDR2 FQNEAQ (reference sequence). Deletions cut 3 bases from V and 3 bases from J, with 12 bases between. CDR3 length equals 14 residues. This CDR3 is CASSFGIPHYEQYF. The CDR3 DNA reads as TGTGCCAGCAGCTTCGGGATCCCCCACTACGAGCAGTACTTC.

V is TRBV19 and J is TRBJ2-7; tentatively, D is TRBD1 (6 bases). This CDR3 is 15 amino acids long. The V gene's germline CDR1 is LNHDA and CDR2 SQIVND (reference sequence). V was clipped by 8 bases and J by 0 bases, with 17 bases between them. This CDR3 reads CASRYGTTSSYEQYF. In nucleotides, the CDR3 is TGTGCCAGTCGGTACGGGACAACTTCCTCCTACGAGCAGTACTTC.

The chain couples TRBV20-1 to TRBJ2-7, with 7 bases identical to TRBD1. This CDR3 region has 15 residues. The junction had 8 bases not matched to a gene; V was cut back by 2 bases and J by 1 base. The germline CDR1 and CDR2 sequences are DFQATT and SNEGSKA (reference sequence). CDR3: CSARKSGTVSYEQYF. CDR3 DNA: TGCAGTGCTAGAAAGTCTGGGACAGTATCCTACGAGCAGTACTTC.

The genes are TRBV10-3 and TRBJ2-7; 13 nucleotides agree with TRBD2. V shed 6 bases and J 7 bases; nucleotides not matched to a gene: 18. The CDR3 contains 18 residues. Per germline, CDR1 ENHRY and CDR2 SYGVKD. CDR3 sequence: CAIRERTSGSSSRNEQYF. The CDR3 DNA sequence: TGTGCCATCAGAGAACGGACTAGCGGGAGCTCATCCCGCAATGAGCAGTACTTC.

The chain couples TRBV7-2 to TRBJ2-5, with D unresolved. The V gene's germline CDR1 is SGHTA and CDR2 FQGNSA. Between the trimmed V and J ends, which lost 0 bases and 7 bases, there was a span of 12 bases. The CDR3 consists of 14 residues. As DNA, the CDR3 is TGTGCCAGCAGCTTAGCGGGTCAGTCCGGGACCCAGTACTTC. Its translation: CASSLAGQSGTQYF.

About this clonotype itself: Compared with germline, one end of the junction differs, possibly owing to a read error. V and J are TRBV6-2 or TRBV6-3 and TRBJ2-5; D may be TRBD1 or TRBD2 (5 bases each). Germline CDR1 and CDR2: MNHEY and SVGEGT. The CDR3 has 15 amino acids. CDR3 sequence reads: CASSWGRRNQETLYF. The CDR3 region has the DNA TGTGCCAGCAGCTGGGGGAGACGGAACCAAGAGACCCTGTACTTC.

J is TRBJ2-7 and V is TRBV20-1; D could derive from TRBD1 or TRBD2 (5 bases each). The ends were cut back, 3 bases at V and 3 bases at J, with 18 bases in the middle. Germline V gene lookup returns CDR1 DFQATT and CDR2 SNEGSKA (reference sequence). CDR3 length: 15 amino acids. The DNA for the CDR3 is TGCAGTGCTAGGGTACTTGGGACCGCGTTCTACGAGCAGTACTTC. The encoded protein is CSARVLGTAFYEQYF.

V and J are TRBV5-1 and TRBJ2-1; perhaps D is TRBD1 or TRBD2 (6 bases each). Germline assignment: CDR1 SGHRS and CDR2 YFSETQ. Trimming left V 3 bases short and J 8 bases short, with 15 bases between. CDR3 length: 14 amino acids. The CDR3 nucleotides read TGCGCCAGCAGCTGGCGACTGGGGGGCTATGAGCAGTTCTTC. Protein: CASSWRLGGYEQFF.

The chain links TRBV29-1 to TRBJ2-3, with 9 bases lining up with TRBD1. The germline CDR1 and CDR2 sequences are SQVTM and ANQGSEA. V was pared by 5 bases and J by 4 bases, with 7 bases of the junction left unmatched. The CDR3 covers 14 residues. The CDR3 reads CSVKTGGVADTQYF. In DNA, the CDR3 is TGCAGCGTTAAGACAGGGGGAGTCGCAGATACGCAGTATTTT.

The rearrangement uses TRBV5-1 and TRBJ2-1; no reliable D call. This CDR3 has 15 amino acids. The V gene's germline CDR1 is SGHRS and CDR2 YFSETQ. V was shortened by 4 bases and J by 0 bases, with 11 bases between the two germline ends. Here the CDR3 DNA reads TGCGCCAGCAGCGTGCCGGTCTACTCCTACAATGAGCAGTTCTTC. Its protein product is CASSVPVYSYNEQFF.

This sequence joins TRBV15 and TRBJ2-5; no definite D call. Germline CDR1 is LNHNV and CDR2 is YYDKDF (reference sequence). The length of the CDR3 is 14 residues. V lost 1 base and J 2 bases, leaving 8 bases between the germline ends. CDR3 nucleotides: TGTGCCACCAGCAGAGGGGCATCACAAGAGACCCAGTACTTC. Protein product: CATSRGASQETQYF.

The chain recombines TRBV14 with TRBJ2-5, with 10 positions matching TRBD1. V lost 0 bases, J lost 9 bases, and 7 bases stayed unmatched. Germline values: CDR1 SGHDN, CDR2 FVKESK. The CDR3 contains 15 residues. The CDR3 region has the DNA TGTGCCAGCAGCCAAGATCGGGGACAGGGGCGCTCCCAGTACTTC. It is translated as CASSQDRGQGRSQYF.